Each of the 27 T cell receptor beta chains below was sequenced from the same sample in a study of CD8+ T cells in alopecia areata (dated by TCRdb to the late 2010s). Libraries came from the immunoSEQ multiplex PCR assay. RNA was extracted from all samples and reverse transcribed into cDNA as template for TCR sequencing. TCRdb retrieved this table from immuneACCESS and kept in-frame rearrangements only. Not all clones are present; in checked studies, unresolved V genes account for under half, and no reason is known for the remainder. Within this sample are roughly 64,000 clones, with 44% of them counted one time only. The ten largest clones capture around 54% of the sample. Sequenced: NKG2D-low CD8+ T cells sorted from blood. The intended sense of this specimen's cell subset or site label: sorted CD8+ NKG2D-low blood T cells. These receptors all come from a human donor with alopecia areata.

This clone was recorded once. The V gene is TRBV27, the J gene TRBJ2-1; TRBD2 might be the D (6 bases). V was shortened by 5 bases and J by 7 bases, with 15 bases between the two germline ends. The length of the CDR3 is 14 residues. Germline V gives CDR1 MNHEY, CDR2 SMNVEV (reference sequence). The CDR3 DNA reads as TGTGCCAGCAGTCCGCCCGGACTATCAAATGAGCAGTTCTTC. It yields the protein CASSPPGLSNEQFF.

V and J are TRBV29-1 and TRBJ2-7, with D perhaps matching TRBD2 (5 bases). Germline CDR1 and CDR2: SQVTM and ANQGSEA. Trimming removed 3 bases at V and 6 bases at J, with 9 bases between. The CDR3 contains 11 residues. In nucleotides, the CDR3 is TGCAGCGTTGATAACGGACTCGAGCAGTACTTC. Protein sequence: CSVDNGLEQYF.

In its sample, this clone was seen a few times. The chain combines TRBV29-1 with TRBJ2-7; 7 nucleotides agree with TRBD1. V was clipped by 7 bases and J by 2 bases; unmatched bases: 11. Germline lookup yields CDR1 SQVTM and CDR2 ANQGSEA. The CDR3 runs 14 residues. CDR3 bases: TGCAGCGGTCGACAGGGTTACGGGACCTACGAGCAGTACTTC. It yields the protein CSGRQGYGTYEQYF.

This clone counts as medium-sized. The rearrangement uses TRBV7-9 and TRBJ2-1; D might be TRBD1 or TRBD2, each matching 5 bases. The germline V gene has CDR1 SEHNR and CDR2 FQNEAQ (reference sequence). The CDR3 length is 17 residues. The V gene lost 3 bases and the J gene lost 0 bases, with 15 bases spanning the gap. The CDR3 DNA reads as TGTGCCAGCAGCTTTGGGGACCGTTTGAGCTCCTACAATGAGCAGTTCTTC. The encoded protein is CASSFGDRLSSYNEQFF.

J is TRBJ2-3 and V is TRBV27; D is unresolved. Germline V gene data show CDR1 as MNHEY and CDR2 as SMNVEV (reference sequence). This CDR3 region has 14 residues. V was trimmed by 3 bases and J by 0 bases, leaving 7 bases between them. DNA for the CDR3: TGTGCCAGCAGTTTGGGCCGGAGCACAGATACGCAGTATTTT. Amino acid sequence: CASSLGRSTDTQYF.

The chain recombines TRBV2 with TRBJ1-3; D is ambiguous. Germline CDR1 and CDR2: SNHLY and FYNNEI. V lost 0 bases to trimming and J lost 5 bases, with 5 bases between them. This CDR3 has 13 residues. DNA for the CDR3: TGTGCCAGCAGTGAAGCTACCCGAAACACCATATATTTT. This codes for CASSEATRNTIYF.

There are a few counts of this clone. CDR3 sequence: CASAGLAGGETQYF. CDR3 coding DNA: TGCGCCAGCGCGGGACTAGCGGGGGGAGAGACCCAGTACTTC. The chain employs TRBV4-1 and TRBJ2-5, with 15 bases aligning to TRBD2. V gave up 8 bases and J gave up 4 bases; unmatched junction bases: 2. The CDR3 length is 14 residues. The germline CDR1 and CDR2 sequences are MGHRA and YSYEKL.

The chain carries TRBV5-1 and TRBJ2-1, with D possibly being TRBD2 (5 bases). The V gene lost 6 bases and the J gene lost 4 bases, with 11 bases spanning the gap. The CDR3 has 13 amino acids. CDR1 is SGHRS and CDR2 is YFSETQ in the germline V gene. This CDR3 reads CASTWGDYNEQFF. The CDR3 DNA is TGCGCCAGCACCTGGGGAGATTACAATGAGCAGTTCTTC.

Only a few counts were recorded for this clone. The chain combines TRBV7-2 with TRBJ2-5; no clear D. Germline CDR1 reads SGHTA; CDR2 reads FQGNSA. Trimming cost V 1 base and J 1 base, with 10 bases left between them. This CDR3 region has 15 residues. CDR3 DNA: TGTGCCAGCAGCTTAGGGGCAGGCAGCCAAGAGACCCAGTACTTC. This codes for CASSLGAGSQETQYF.

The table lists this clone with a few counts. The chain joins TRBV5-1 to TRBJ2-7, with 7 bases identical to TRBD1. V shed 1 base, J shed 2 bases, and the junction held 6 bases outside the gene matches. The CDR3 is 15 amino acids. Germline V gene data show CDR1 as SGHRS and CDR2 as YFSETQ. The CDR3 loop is CASSLRTGSTYEQYF. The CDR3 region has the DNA TGCGCCAGCAGCTTGCGGACAGGTTCGACCTACGAGCAGTACTTC.

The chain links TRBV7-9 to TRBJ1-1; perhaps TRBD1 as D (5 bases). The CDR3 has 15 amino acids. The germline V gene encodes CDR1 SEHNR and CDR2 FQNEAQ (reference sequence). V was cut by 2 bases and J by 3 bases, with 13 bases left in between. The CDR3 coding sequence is TGTGCCAGCAGCTTAATCGGGGGATGGGACACTGAAGCTTTCTTT. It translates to CASSLIGGWDTEAFF.

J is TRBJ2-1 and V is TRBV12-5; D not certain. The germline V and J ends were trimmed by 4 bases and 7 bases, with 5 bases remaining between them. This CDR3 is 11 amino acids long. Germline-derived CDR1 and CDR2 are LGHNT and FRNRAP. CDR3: CASGSENEQFF. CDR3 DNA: TGTGCTAGTGGTTCGGAGAATGAGCAGTTCTTC.

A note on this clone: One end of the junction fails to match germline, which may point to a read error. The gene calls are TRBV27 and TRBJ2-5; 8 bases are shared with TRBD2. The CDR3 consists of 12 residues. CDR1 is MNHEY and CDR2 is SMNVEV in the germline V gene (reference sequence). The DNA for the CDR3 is TGTGCCAGCGGTTTAGCGGGGAAAACCCAGTACTTC. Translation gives CASGLAGKTQYF.

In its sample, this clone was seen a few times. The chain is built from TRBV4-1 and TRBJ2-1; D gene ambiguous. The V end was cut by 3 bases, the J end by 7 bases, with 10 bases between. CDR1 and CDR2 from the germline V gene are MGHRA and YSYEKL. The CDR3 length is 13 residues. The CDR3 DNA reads TGCGCCAGCAGCCAGGTCTACTATAATGAGCAGTTCTTC. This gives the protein CASSQVYYNEQFF.

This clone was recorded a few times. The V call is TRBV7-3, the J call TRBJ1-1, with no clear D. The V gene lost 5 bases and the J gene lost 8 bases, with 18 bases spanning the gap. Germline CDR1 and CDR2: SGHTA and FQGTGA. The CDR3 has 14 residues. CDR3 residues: CASSPGTYPSEAFF. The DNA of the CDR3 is TGTGCCAGCAGCCCAGGAACATACCCTTCAGAAGCTTTCTTT.

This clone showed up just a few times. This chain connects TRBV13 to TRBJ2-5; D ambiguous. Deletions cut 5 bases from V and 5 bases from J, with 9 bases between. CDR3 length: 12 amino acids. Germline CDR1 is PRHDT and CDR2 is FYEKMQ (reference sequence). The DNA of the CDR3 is TGTGCCAGCAGCGGCACCCGGGAGACCCAGTACTTC. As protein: CASSGTRETQYF. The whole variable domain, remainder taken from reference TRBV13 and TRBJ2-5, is AAGVIQSPRHLIKEKRETATLKCYPIPRHDTVYWYQQGPGQDPQFLISFYEKMQSDKGSIPDRFSAQQFSDYHSELNMSSLELGDSALYFCASSGTRETQYFGPGTRLLVL.

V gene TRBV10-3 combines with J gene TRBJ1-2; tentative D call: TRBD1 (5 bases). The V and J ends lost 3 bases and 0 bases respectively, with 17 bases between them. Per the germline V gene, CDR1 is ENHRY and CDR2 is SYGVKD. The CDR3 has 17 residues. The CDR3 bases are TGTGCCATCAGTGACCCACCAGGGCCGGGGGCTAACTATGGCTACACCTTC. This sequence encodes CAISDPPGPGANYGYTF.

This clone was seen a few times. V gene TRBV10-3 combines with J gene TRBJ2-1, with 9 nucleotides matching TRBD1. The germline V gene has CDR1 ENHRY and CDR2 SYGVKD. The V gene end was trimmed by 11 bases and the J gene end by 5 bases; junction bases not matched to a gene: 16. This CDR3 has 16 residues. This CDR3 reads CAHRDGGQGSNNEQFF. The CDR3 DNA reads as TGTGCCCATCGGGATGGGGGACAGGGATCAAACAATGAGCAGTTCTTC.

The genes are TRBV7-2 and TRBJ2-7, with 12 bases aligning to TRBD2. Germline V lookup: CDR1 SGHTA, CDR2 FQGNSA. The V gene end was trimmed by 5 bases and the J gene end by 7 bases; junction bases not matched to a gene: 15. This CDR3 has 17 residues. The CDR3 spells CASSPGLAGKTFEEQYF. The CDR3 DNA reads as TGTGCCAGCAGCCCCGGACTAGCGGGGAAAACCTTCGAGGAGCAGTACTTC.

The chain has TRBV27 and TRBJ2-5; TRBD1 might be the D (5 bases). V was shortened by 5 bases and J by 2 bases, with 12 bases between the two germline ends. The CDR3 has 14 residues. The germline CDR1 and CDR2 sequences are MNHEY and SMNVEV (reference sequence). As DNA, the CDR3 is TGTGCCAGCAGTCTACGGAACAGGCAAGAGACCCAGTACTTC. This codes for CASSLRNRQETQYF.

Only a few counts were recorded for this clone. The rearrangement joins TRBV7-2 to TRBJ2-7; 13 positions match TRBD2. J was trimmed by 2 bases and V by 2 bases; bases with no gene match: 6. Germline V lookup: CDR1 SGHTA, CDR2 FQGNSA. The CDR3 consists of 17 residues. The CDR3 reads CASSLRRGLAGAYEQYF. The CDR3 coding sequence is TGTGCCAGCAGCTTAAGGCGAGGACTAGCGGGAGCCTACGAGCAGTACTTC.

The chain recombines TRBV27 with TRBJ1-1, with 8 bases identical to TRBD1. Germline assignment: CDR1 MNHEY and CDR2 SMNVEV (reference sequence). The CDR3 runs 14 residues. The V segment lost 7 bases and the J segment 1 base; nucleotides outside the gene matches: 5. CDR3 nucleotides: TGTGCCAGCACCGCGACAGGGGAGAACACTGAAGCTTTCTTT. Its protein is CASTATGENTEAFF.

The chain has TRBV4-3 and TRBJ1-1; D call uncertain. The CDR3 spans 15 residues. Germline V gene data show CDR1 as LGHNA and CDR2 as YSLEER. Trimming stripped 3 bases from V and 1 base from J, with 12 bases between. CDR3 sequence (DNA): TGCGCCAGCAGCCAGGCATTGTACTCGAACACTGAAGCTTTCTTT. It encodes CASSQALYSNTEAFF.

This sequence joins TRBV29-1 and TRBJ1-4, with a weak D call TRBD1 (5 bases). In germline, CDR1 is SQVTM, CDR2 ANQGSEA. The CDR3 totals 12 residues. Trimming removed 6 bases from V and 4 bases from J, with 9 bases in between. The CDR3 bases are TGCAGCGTCGTTGACAGTAATGAAAAACTGTTTTTT. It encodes CSVVDSNEKLFF.

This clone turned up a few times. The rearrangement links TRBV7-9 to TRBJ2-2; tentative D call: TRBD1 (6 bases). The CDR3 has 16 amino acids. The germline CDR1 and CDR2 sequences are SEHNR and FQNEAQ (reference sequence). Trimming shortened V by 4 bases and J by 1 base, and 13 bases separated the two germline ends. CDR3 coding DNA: TGTGCCAGCAGCTCCCACAGGGAAGGGAACACCGGGGAGCTGTTTTTT. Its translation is CASSSHREGNTGELFF.

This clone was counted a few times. The CDR3, as DNA: TGTGCCAGCAGTCTGATGCGAGCGAACACCGGGGAGCTGTTTTTT. Translating it yields CASSLMRANTGELFF. The chain carries TRBV27 and TRBJ2-2, with D unresolved. The V gene lost 5 bases and the J gene lost 0 bases, with 10 bases spanning the gap. The CDR3 is made up of 15 amino acids. CDR1 and CDR2 (germline): MNHEY, SMNVEV (reference sequence).

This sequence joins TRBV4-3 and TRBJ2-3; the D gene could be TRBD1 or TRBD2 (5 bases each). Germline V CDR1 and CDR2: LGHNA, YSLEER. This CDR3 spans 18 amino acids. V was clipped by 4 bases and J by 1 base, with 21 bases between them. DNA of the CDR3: TGCGCCAGCAGCCTCAGACTCCGGGGACGCCCTCGCACAGATACGCAGTATTTT. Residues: CASSLRLRGRPRTDTQYF.